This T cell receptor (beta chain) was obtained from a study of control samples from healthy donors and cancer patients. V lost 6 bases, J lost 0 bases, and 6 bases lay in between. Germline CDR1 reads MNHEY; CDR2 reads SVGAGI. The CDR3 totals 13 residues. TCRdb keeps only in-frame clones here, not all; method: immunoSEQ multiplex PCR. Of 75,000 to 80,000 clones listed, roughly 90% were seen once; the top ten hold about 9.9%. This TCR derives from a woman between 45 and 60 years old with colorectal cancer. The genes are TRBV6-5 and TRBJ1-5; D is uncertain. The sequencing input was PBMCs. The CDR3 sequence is CASRMDSNQPQHF. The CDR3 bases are TGTGCCAGCAGGATGGATAGCAATCAGCCCCAGCATTTT.